This is a list of T cell receptor beta chains from one sample in a study of T cells in Graves' hyperthyroidism and ophthalmopathy. TCRdb redid the calling of the multiplex PCR reads with MiXCR, one entry per CDR3 protein. The table includes 300,000 to 400,000 distinct CDR3 sequences, around 14% detected once. Sequencing was performed on blood. The receptors were sampled from a woman in her thirties with Graves' hyperthyroidism. Each CDR3 is given with its conserved first and last residue. D genes are given only for firm matches. Clone size is not always given. Where it is, it says once, few, many or a class for expanded clones.

V	size	J	D	CDR3	DNA
TRBV20-1	many	TRBJ2-7	-	CSAIFGVAPSYEQYF	TGCAGTGCTATCTTTGGGGTAGCGCCCTCCTACGAGCAGTACTTC
TRBV28	-	TRBJ1-5	-	CASSPKYGVNQPQHF	TGTGCCAGCAGCCCTAAGTACGGGGTTAATCAGCCCCAGCATTTT
TRBV20-1	many	TRBJ1-1	-	CSARQGTYTEAFF	TGCAGTGCTAGACAGGGGACCTACACTGAAGCTTTCTTT
TRBV19	many	TRBJ1-5	-	CASTGGTDNQPQHF	TGTGCCAGTACCGGGGGGACTGACAATCAGCCCCAGCATTTT
TRBV5-1	-	TRBJ2-1	-	CASSLAATYNEQFF	TGCGCCAGCAGCCTGGCGGCGACCTACAATGAGCAGTTCTTC
TRBV28	many	TRBJ2-5	-	CASSTGAPETQYF	TGTGCCAGCAGTACGGGGGCCCCGGAGACCCAGTACTTC
TRBV4-1	-	TRBJ2-7	TRBD1	CASSSPGQFYEQYF	TGCGCCAGCAGCTCTCCGGGACAGTTCTACGAGCAGTACTTC
TRBV12-3/TRBV12-4	-	TRBJ2-5	TRBD2	CASGERGGRETQYF	TGTGCCAGCGGGGAGCGGGGGGGCCGAGAGACCCAGTACTTC
TRBV7-2	many	TRBJ2-3	-	CASSPRGGSDTQYF	TGTGCCAGCAGCCCACGAGGGGGTTCCGATACGCAGTATTTT
TRBV11-2	many	TRBJ1-6	-	CASRGKGRPNSPLHF	TGTGCCAGCAGGGGAAAGGGCAGACCTAATTCACCCCTCCACTTT
TRBV20-1	-	TRBJ2-3	-	CSACPPEGIGTDTQYF	TGCAGTGCTTGCCCCCCCGAAGGAATAGGCACAGATACGCAGTATTTT
TRBV12-3/TRBV12-4	-	TRBJ1-6	-	CASSLGGGSPLHF	TGTGCCAGCAGTTTGGGGGGGGGTTCACCCCTCCACTTT
TRBV12-3/TRBV12-4	many	TRBJ2-7	-	CASSFYGLMDSFYEQYF	TGTGCCAGCAGTTTTTATGGTCTCATGGACAGTTTCTACGAGCAGTACTTC
TRBV20-1	many	TRBJ2-3	TRBD2	CSARTSGSTDTQYF	TGCAGCGCCCGGACTAGCGGGAGCACAGATACGCAGTATTTT
TRBV6-2/TRBV6-3	-	TRBJ1-2	TRBD1	CASSYSSMTGVYGYTF	TGTGCCAGCAGTTACTCCTCTATGACAGGGGTCTATGGCTACACCTTC
TRBV6-1	-	TRBJ2-1	-	CASIKLGSSFNEQFF	TGTGCCAGCATTAAGCTCGGAAGTTCCTTCAATGAGCAGTTCTTC
TRBV12-3/TRBV12-4	many	TRBJ1-2	-	CASSIAGLGYGYTF	TGTGCCAGCAGTATTGCGGGACTGGGCTATGGCTACACCTTC
TRBV3-1	many	TRBJ2-7	-	CASSQRGRSYEQYF	TGTGCCAGCAGCCAAAGGGGTAGGTCCTACGAGCAGTACTTC
TRBV20-1	-	TRBJ1-3	-	CGALNRETGNTIYF	TGCGGTGCCCTCAACAGGGAGACTGGAAACACCATATATTTT
TRBV3-1	-	TRBJ2-4	TRBD2	CASSQAGTSGNNIQYF	TGTGCCAGCAGCCAAGCAGGGACTAGCGGGAATAACATTCAGTACTTC
TRBV6-5	-	TRBJ2-3	-	CASSYSELGTDTQYF	TGTGCCAGCAGTTACTCGGAGCTGGGGACAGATACGCAGTATTTT
TRBV29-1	many	TRBJ1-2	-	CSVSSGTNYGYTF	TGCAGCGTTTCGTCGGGTACTAACTATGGCTACACCTTC
TRBV3-1	many	TRBJ1-4	-	CASSLNEKLFF	TGTGCCAGCAGCCTGAATGAAAAACTGTTTTTT
TRBV20-1	-	TRBJ2-1	-	CSASQAIGGILYNEQFF	TGCAGTGCTAGCCAAGCAATAGGCGGGATCCTGTACAATGAGCAGTTCTTC
TRBV25-1	many	TRBJ1-5	-	CASSEGGRNQPQHF	TGTGCCAGCAGTGAGGGGGGCCGGAATCAGCCCCAGCATTTT
TRBV7-9	-	TRBJ1-4	-	CASSLRARRTRGGGEKLFF	TGTGCCAGCAGCTTAAGAGCCCGAAGAACGCGGGGGGGCGGAGAAAAACTGTTTTTT
TRBV6-1	few	TRBJ1-5	TRBD1	CATVDRGNQPQHF	TGTGCCACCGTGGACAGGGGGAATCAGCCCCAGCATTTT
TRBV12-3/TRBV12-4	-	TRBJ1-4	-	CASRMSEKLFF	TGTGCCAGCAGGATGAGTGAAAAACTGTTTTTT
TRBV2	-	TRBJ2-3	-	CASSERQVSDTQYF	TGTGCCAGCAGTGAACGTCAGGTTTCGGATACGCAGTATTTT
TRBV19	-	TRBJ2-1	-	CASSTLGGNEQFF	TGTGCCAGTAGTACTCTAGGGGGCAATGAGCAGTTCTTC
TRBV6-1	many	TRBJ2-5	-	CASRHRDGGETQYF	TGTGCCAGCAGACACAGGGACGGGGGAGAGACCCAGTACTTC
TRBV7-9	few	TRBJ1-1	-	CASSLGGWAFF	TGTGCCAGCAGCTTAGGAGGGTGGGCTTTCTTT
TRBV20-1	-	TRBJ2-7	-	CSARGAGPNVYEQYF	TGCAGTGCTAGAGGAGCCGGCCCGAATGTTTACGAGCAGTACTTC
TRBV12-3/TRBV12-4	-	TRBJ2-3	-	CASRSTPRTDTQYF	TGTGCCAGCAGGTCGACGCCTCGCACAGATACGCAGTATTTT
TRBV28	many	TRBJ2-7	-	CASSFGTAYEQYF	TGTGCCAGCAGTTTCGGGACTGCCTACGAGCAGTACTTC
TRBV9	few	TRBJ2-5	-	CASSPRPAETQYF	TGTGCCAGCAGCCCCCGACCAGCAGAGACCCAGTACTTC
TRBV12-3/TRBV12-4	many	TRBJ1-5	-	CASSFGQADQPQHF	TGTGCCAGCAGTTTTGGGCAGGCCGATCAGCCCCAGCATTTT
TRBV2	-	TRBJ2-1	-	CASRGPGTAPGSYNEQRF	TGTGCCAGCAGGGGTCCCGGGACTGCGCCGGGGTCCTACAATGAGCAGCGCTTC
TRBV20-1	many	TRBJ2-7	TRBD2	CSASRLAGVSSEQYF	TGCAGTGCTAGCCGACTAGCGGGAGTGTCGTCCGAGCAGTACTTC
TRBV5-4	-	TRBJ2-2	TRBD1	CASSLGQGHTGELFF	TGTGCCAGCAGCTTAGGACAGGGCCACACCGGGGAGCTGTTTTTT
TRBV20-1	-	TRBJ2-3	-	CSARPNVDTQYF	TGCAGTGCTCGACCGAATGTAGATACGCAGTATTTT
TRBV5-1	few	TRBJ1-1	-	CASSGTPDTEAFF	TGCGCCAGCAGCGGGACACCGGACACTGAAGCTTTCTTT
TRBV28	-	TRBJ2-2	-	CASSYSYTHTGELFF	TGTGCCAGCAGTTACAGTTACACACACACCGGGGAGCTGTTTTTT
TRBV24-1	-	TRBJ2-1	-	CATARGRGEQFF	TGTGCCACCGCACGGGGTAGAGGTGAGCAGTTCTTC
TRBV7-3	many	TRBJ1-1	-	CASSLGSQNTEAFF	TGTGCCAGCAGCTTAGGCAGTCAGAACACTGAAGCTTTCTTT
TRBV6-2/TRBV6-3	few	TRBJ2-6	-	CASSFVSSGANVLTF	TGTGCCAGCAGTTTCGTCTCTTCTGGGGCCAACGTCCTGACTTTC
TRBV7-9	-	TRBJ2-5	TRBD1	CASSYQGANF	TGTGCCAGCAGCTATCAGGGGGCCAACTTC
TRBV7-2	many	TRBJ1-5	-	CASSRGGLLMPQHF	TGTGCCAGCAGCCGAGGGGGTCTGCTGATGCCCCAGCATTTT
TRBV19	-	TRBJ2-7	-	CASSPSRPYEQYF	TGTGCCAGTAGTCCTTCGAGGCCCTACGAGCAGTACTTC
TRBV28	few	TRBJ1-2	-	CASKSSRHGYTF	TGTGCCAGCAAGAGCTCCCGCCATGGCTACACCTTC
TRBV7-2	-	TRBJ2-5	-	CASSLVRGVRETQYF	TGTGCCAGCAGCTTAGTCCGCGGGGTTCGGGAGACCCAGTACTTC